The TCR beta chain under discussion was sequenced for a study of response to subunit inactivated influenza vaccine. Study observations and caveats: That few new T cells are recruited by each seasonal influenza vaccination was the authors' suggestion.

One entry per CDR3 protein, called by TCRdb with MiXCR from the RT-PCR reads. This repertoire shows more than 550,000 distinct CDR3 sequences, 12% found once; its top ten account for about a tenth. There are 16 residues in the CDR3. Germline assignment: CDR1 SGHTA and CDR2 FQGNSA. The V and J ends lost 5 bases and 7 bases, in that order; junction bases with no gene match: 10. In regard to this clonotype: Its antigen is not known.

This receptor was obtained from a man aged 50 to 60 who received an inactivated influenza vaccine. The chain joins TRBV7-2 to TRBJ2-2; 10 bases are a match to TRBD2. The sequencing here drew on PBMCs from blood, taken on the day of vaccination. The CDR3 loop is CASSPSGTSAGGELFF. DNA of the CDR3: TGTGCCAGCAGCCCGTCCGGGACTAGCGCCGGCGGGGAGCTGTTTTTT.